The 17 T cell receptor beta chains below were found in one sample sequenced in a study of CD4 and CD8 cells across lung adenocarcinoma regions. TCRdb recomputed calls from the PCR reads with MiXCR, one row per CDR3 protein. This sample has 10,000 to 15,000 distinct CDR3 sequences, with roughly 50% found just once. Sequencing used CD8+ T cells from the margin of a lung tumor. The source of these receptors is a male donor with lung adenocarcinoma. The CD4 and CD8 labels of this study may be unreliable.

The V gene is TRBV6-1, the J gene TRBJ2-3, with TRBD2 matching 7 bases. This CDR3 spans 16 amino acids. Germline assignment: CDR1 MNHNS and CDR2 SASEGT. With 0 bases clipped from V and 5 bases from J, the junction kept 8 bases outside the gene matches. The CDR3 nucleotides are TGTGCCAGCAGTGAAGCTTGGGAGGGTGGCAAAGATACGCAGTATTTT. Its protein is CASSEAWEGGKDTQYF.

Details on this clonotype: The CDR3 does not close with the conserved phenylalanine or tryptophan, likely indicating a read error. Because the CDR3's place on the DNA is in doubt, the DNA is left out and the CDR3 is given as listed by TCRdb. The chain links TRBV27 to TRBJ2-5; TRBD1 is taken as the D call from the table, unchecked against the DNA. The germline V gene encodes CDR1 MNHEY and CDR2 SMNVEV (reference sequence). Termini included, the CDR3 measures 13 amino acids. CDR3 region: CASSGRVKETRLS.

This clonotype was counted a few times. Its ends do not fully match the called genes, so a read error is possible. This chain uses TRBV10-3 with TRBJ2-2; TRBD2 matches at 10 bases. Germline V gene data show CDR1 as ENHRY and CDR2 as SYGVKD. The CDR3 spans 15 residues. CDR3 sequence: CAIRPGLANTGALYF. CDR3 nucleotide sequence: TGTGCCATCAGACCGGGACTAGCGAACACCGGGGCGCTGTATTTT.

Concerning this clonotype itself: Just one base apart from a much larger clone, this may be a read error. The CDR3 bases are TGTGCCAGCAGTGGGACAGGGGAGACCCAGTTCTTC. The encoded protein is CASSGTGETQFF. The J gene is TRBJ2-1, the V gene TRBV6-1; 9 bases line up with TRBD1. After removal of 4 bases from V and 13 bases from J, the junction contained 5 bases not matched to a gene. This CDR3 comprises 12 residues. Germline CDR1 MNHNS, CDR2 SASEGT.

As to this clonotype: A read error may explain this, as a much larger clone is one base away. This rearrangement joins TRBV6-8 to TRBJ2-5; 15 bases match TRBD2. Trimming cost V 6 bases and J 11 bases; bases outside gene matches: 13. The CDR3 has 16 amino acids. From germline, CDR1 is MNHGY and CDR2 SAAAGT. The CDR3: CASRPGTSGRYGEQYF. DNA for the CDR3: TGTGCCAGCAGACCCGGGACTAGCGGGAGGTATGGTGAGCAGTACTTC.

The rearrangement uses TRBV7-2 and TRBJ2-3; D assignment may be TRBD1 or TRBD2 (5 bases each). The better agreement between TRBJ2-1 and the DNA end casts doubt on the J call. The CDR3 is made up of 15 amino acids. Per germline, CDR1 SGHTA and CDR2 FQGNSA. The CDR3 here is CASSLDPSRGNEQFF. Written as DNA, the CDR3 is TGTGCCAGCAGCTTAGACCCCTCGAGGGGCAATGAGCAGTTCTTC.

Concerning this clonotype itself: A read error may account for a junction end that differs from germline. The chain links TRBV10-3 to TRBJ2-5; the match to TRBD2 covers 8 bases. The CDR3 is 14 residues long. CDR1 ENHRY and CDR2 SYGVKD come from the germline V gene. The CDR3 region is CAGGGGCVQETQYF. CDR3 in DNA: TGTGCGGGGGGCGGGGGGTGTGTCCAAGAGACGCAGTACTTC.

Comment on this clonotype: Since the CDR3 does not end with the conserved phenylalanine or tryptophan, this likely comes from a read error. Because the CDR3's place on the DNA is in doubt, the DNA is left out and the CDR3 is given as listed by TCRdb. The chain is built from TRBV7-2 and TRBJ2-5; the table names TRBD1, a call not compared with the DNA. The CDR3 has 14 residues if both end residues are counted. Germline assignment: CDR1 SGHTA and CDR2 FQGNSA. The chain's CDR3 is CASTRPNRGATQHS.

Comments on this clonotype: This may be a read error, as it is one base from a much larger clone. This chain connects TRBV27 to TRBJ2-5; 10 bases agree with TRBD2. This CDR3 is built from 14 residues. The V gene end was trimmed by 5 bases and the J gene end by 11 bases; junction bases not matched to a gene: 11. Germline CDR1 reads MNHEY; CDR2 reads SMNVEV (reference sequence). This CDR3 is CASSTSGINNEQYF. The CDR3 DNA is TGTGCCAGCAGTACTAGCGGGATTAACAATGAGCAGTACTTC.

In DNA, the CDR3 is TGTGCCAGCAGAGCTCAGGGGGCAGGTCCGATGAACACTGAAGCTTTCTTT. Encoded protein: CASRAQGAGPMNTEAFF. J is TRBJ1-1 and V is TRBV6-1; 8 nucleotides align to TRBD1. The CDR3 length is 17 residues. V trimming: 6 bases; J trimming: 0 bases; junction bases outside the gene matches: 12. Germline values: CDR1 MNHNS, CDR2 SASEGT.

The V call is TRBV4-1, the J call TRBJ2-3; D might be TRBD1 or TRBD2, each matching 7 bases. Trimming took off 0 bases at V and 3 bases at J, with 19 bases between the two ends. Germline V gene lookup returns CDR1 MGHRA and CDR2 YSYEKL. The CDR3 consists of 18 residues. This chain's CDR3 is CASSQEWEGAQWTDTQYF. The CDR3 nucleotides are TGCGCCAGCAGCCAAGAGTGGGAGGGGGCGCAGTGGACAGATACGCAGTATTTT.

This chain connects TRBV6-8 to TRBJ2-5, with 8 bases fitting TRBD2. The V gene's germline CDR1 is MNHGY and CDR2 SAAAGT. The CDR3 totals 17 residues. V lost 2 bases to trimming and J lost 1 base; unmatched junction nucleotides: 9. CDR3 nucleotide sequence: TGTGCCAGCAGTTACCCACTAGCGGACCGGGGCCAAGAGACCCAGTACTTC. Amino acid sequence: CASSYPLADRGQETQYF.

This clonotype was counted at least ten times. The chain has TRBV11-1 and TRBJ2-1, with a tentative D call TRBD2 (6 bases). CDR3 length: 14 amino acids. Germline values: CDR1 SGHAT, CDR2 FQDESV (reference sequence). The V end lost 4 bases, the J end lost 7 bases, and 14 bases lay between the germline ends. CDR3 amino acids: CASSSTTSRNEQFF. CDR3 DNA: TGTGCCAGCAGCTCAACGACTAGTCGAAATGAGCAGTTCTTC. The entire variable domain, with the rest obtained from reference TRBV11-1 and TRBJ2-1, is as follows: EAEVAQSPRYKITEKSQAVAFWCDPISGHATLYWYRQILGQGPELLVQFQDESVVDDSQLPKDRFSAERLKGVDSTLKIQPAELGDSAMYLCASSSTTSRNEQFFGPGTRLTVL.

This clonotype was seen a few times. This chain links TRBV6-5 with TRBJ2-4, with TRBD2 matching over 10 bases. In germline, CDR1 is MNHEY, CDR2 SVGAGI. The CDR3 consists of 15 residues. Trimming removed 0 bases from V and 4 bases from J; junction bases left unmatched: 0. The CDR3 region is CASSYSTSGKNIQYF. The CDR3 nucleotides are TGTGCCAGCAGTTACTCGACTAGCGGGAAAAACATTCAGTACTTC.

For this clonotype: One end of the junction does not line up with germline, which may come from a read error. The chain couples TRBV7-7 to TRBJ2-3, with a weak D call TRBD1 (5 bases). Germline V CDR1 and CDR2: SSHAT, FNYEAQ (reference sequence). This CDR3 contains 13 residues. Here the CDR3 DNA reads TGTGCTAGCAGCTTAGACAGCACAGAAGCGCAGTTTTTT. This translates into CASSLDSTEAQFF.

The chain employs TRBV9 and TRBJ2-7, with D hard to call. Germline lookup yields CDR1 SGDLS and CDR2 YYNGEE. V lost 0 bases and J 6 bases, leaving 7 bases between the germline ends. The CDR3 spans 12 residues. CDR3 sequence: CASSVAGREQYF. The CDR3 bases are TGTGCCAGCAGCGTAGCTGGACGCGAGCAGTACTTC.

This sequence joins TRBV4-1 and TRBJ1-1; possibly TRBD1 for D (6 bases). The CDR3 runs to 15 residues. The V gene's germline CDR1 is MGHRA and CDR2 YSYEKL. Trimming cost V 0 bases and J 5 bases, with 13 bases left between them. The CDR3 DNA reads TGCGCCAGCAGCCAAGATATCGGGGGCCGTACTGAAGCTTTCTTT. This codes for CASSQDIGGRTEAFF.